This T cell receptor (beta chain) is from a study of early T cells in non-severe SARS-CoV-2 infection. This CDR3 is 12 amino acids long. V was pared by 6 bases and J by 5 bases, with 3 bases of the junction left unmatched. CDR1 is SNHLY and CDR2 is FYNNEI in the germline V gene. This clonotype was seen many times. Researchers attached unique molecular identifiers to individual cDNA molecules. TCRdb used MiXCR to reprocess the 5' RACE reads, holding one entry per CDR3 protein. The sample lists tens of thousands of distinct CDR3 sequences, about 12% occurring once. The sequenced sample consisted of whole blood. The V gene is TRBV2, the J gene TRBJ2-5; 7 bases are shared with TRBD1. This receptor was taken from an adult who was a healthcare worker with PCR-confirmed SARS-CoV-2 infection or an uninfected control (not recorded which). The CDR3 sequence is CASRGDSETQYF. CDR3 bases: TGTGCCAGCAGAGGGGACAGCGAGACCCAGTACTTC.